The clone carrying this T cell receptor beta chain has just a few counts. The antigen remains undetermined. Via MiXCR, TCRdb re-called the RT-PCR reads, giving one row per CDR3 protein. In the table there are 650,000 to 800,000 distinct CDR3 sequences, approximately 17% of which are singletons. This specimen belongs to a study of response to subunit inactivated influenza vaccine. The study's findings and limits: Only a handful of new T cells, the authors suggested, are recruited with each seasonal influenza vaccination.

The germline V gene has CDR1 SGHRS and CDR2 YFSETQ. This CDR3 contains 14 residues. Trimming at V came to 3 bases and at J to 1 base, leaving 1 base not matched to a gene. This sequence originates from a man aged 50-59 years who received an inactivated influenza vaccine. The source material was PBMCs from blood, sampled roughly 5 days after vaccination. This rearrangement joins TRBV5-1 to TRBJ2-1; 7 nucleotides align to TRBD1. The CDR3 spells CASSWDRSYNEQFF. As DNA, the CDR3 is TGCGCCAGCAGCTGGGACAGATCCTACAATGAGCAGTTCTTC.